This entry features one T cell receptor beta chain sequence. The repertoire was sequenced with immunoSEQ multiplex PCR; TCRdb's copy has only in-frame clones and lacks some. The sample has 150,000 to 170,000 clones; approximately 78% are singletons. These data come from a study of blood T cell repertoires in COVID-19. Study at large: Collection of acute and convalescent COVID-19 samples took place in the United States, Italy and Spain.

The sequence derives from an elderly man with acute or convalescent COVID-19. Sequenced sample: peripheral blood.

CDR3 region: CASSLRQGADTQYF. The CDR3 DNA reads TGTGCCAGCAGTTTAAGGCAGGGTGCAGATACGCAGTATTTT. The gene calls are TRBV27 and TRBJ2-3; a weak D match, TRBD1 (5 bases). The ends were cut back, 2 bases at V and 4 bases at J, with 10 bases in the middle. Germline V gene sequence: CDR1 MNHEY, CDR2 SMNVEV (reference sequence). This CDR3 has 14 amino acids.